These 27 T cell receptor beta chains were all obtained from the same sample, sequenced in a study of identical twins. TCRdb re-called the 5' RACE reads with MiXCR, one entry per CDR3 protein. The repertoire holds a few hundred thousand distinct CDR3 sequences, with roughly 15% as singletons. The same sample was also studied in work on yellow fever vaccine responses in identical twins.

Sample: CD4+ T cells sorted from blood. All receptors derive from a woman between 18 and 29 years old in good health.

Note on this clonotype: The junction departs from the called germline gene at one end, perhaps through a read error. The chain combines TRBV6-1 with TRBJ2-3; 10 nucleotides align to TRBD1. The germline gives CDR1 MNHNS, CDR2 SASEGT. The CDR3 spans 14 residues. The CDR3 region is CAGRGQGVTDTQYF. The CDR3 nucleotides are TGTGCCGGCAGAGGACAGGGGGTCACAGATACGCAGTATTTT.

The J gene is TRBJ2-5, the V gene TRBV9; the D is unclear. The germline CDR1 and CDR2 sequences are SGDLS and YYNGEE. The CDR3 is 13 amino acids. V was trimmed by 0 bases and J by 2 bases, leaving 5 bases between them. This CDR3 is CASSVGTQETQYF. Here the CDR3 DNA reads TGTGCCAGCAGCGTAGGGACGCAAGAGACCCAGTACTTC.

This clonotype was picked up many times. CDR3: CSARHPVDTEAFF. CDR3 DNA: TGCAGTGCTAGACACCCCGTCGACACTGAAGCTTTCTTT. The rearrangement joins TRBV20-1 to TRBJ1-1; D gene unclear. The germline CDR1 and CDR2 sequences are DFQATT and SNEGSKA (reference sequence). V was trimmed by 2 bases and J by 3 bases, leaving 10 bases between them. The CDR3 contains 13 residues.

The rearrangement links TRBV4-2 to TRBJ2-3, with D possibly being TRBD1 (5 bases). The germline gives CDR1 LGHNA, CDR2 YNFKEQ. The CDR3 is 16 amino acids. Between the trimmed V and J ends, which lost 0 bases and 3 bases, there was a span of 13 bases. In DNA form, the CDR3 reads TGTGCCAGCAGCCAAGATGATGCAGGGCCGACAGATACGCAGTATTTT. Protein product: CASSQDDAGPTDTQYF.

This clonotype was seen many times. This sequence joins TRBV5-1 and TRBJ2-2, with D uncertain. V gave up 0 bases and J gave up 4 bases, with 4 bases separating them. Germline loops: CDR1 SGHRS, CDR2 YFSETQ. CDR3 size: 13 residues. The CDR3 is CASSLVATGELFF. In DNA form, the CDR3 reads TGCGCCAGCAGCTTGGTCGCCACCGGGGAGCTGTTTTTT.

This chain connects TRBV19 to TRBJ2-7; 12 nucleotides agree with TRBD2. Germline V gives CDR1 LNHDA, CDR2 SQIVND (reference sequence). The CDR3 covers 15 residues. Trimming removed 6 bases from V and 0 bases from J; junction bases left unmatched: 3. CDR3 loop: CASRTTSGSSYEQYF. The CDR3 region has the DNA TGTGCCAGTAGGACGACTAGCGGGAGCTCCTACGAGCAGTACTTC.

This chain uses TRBV18 with TRBJ2-5, with 13 bases identical to TRBD2. The CDR3 loop spans 17 amino acids. After removal of 2 bases from V and 5 bases from J, the junction contained 8 bases not matched to a gene. Germline-derived CDR1 and CDR2 are KGHSH and LQKENI. This CDR3 is CASSPFSGTSGMETQYF. CDR3 in DNA: TGTGCCAGCTCACCATTTTCCGGGACTAGCGGGATGGAGACCCAGTACTTC.

This chain joins TRBV4-1 and TRBJ1-2, with no clear D. V was trimmed by 1 base and J by 3 bases, leaving 12 bases between them. Germline-derived CDR1 and CDR2 are MGHRA and YSYEKL. The CDR3 spans 15 residues. CDR3 residues: CASSQAPGAHYGYTF. The CDR3 DNA follows: TGCGCCAGCAGCCAAGCCCCGGGAGCGCACTATGGCTACACCTTC.

This clonotype turned up a few times. The chain is built from TRBV10-3 and TRBJ2-7; D is perhaps TRBD1 (6 bases). CDR3 length: 15 amino acids. Germline values: CDR1 ENHRY, CDR2 SYGVKD. Deletions cut 0 bases from V and 1 base from J, with 10 bases between. The CDR3 DNA reads TGTGCCATCAGTGAGTCGTGGACAGTTTCCTACGAGCAGTACTTC. This translates into CAISESWTVSYEQYF.

This clonotype was picked up many times. The CDR3 sequence is CASSQLLPNTEAFF. The CDR3, as DNA: TGTGCCAGCAGCCAATTACTACCGAACACTGAAGCTTTCTTT. The V call is TRBV14, the J call TRBJ1-1; D is unresolved. V lost 2 bases and J lost 1, with 8 bases in between. This CDR3 has 14 residues. Looked up from germline, CDR1 is SGHDN and CDR2 is FVKESK.

The chain couples TRBV20-1 to TRBJ2-1; the D is unclear. V lost 2 bases and J 6 bases, leaving 5 bases between the germline ends. The CDR3 covers 11 residues. The V gene's germline CDR1 is DFQATT and CDR2 SNEGSKA (reference sequence). The CDR3 coding sequence is TGCAGTGCTAGAAACCTCAATGAGCAGTTCTTC. Amino acids: CSARNLNEQFF.

The table lists this clonotype with a few counts. The chain couples TRBV12-3 or TRBV12-4 to TRBJ2-4; 7 bases are shared with TRBD2. V trimming: 5 bases; J trimming: 2 bases; junction bases outside the gene matches: 12. CDR3 length: 17 residues. The CDR3 loop reads CASSLAGVIEPKNIQYF. The CDR3 nucleotides read TGTGCCAGCAGTCTCGCGGGAGTAATAGAACCCAAAAACATTCAGTACTTC.

This clonotype was observed a few times. The gene calls are TRBV7-9 and TRBJ1-6, with D unresolved. Trimming left V 1 base short and J 8 bases short, with 9 bases between. CDR1 and CDR2 (germline): SEHNR, FQNEAQ (reference sequence). CDR3 length: 14 amino acids. The CDR3 DNA follows: TGTGCCAGCAGCTTAGTCCCGGAACATTCACCCCTCCACTTT. Protein sequence: CASSLVPEHSPLHF.

The CDR3 DNA sequence: TGTGCCAGCAGTAACTACAGGGGAGCCTCTGGAAACACCATATATTTT. This gives the protein CASSNYRGASGNTIYF. The chain joins TRBV12-3 or TRBV12-4 to TRBJ1-3, with 7 nucleotides matching TRBD1. The CDR3 consists of 16 residues. The trim removed 5 bases at V and 0 bases at J, leaving 7 bases unmatched.

This clonotype was seen a few times. V gene TRBV25-1 combines with J gene TRBJ1-1, with D unclear. The CDR3 runs 14 residues. The germline gives CDR1 MGHDK, CDR2 SYGVNS. Trimming cost V 1 base and J 8 bases, with 14 bases left between them. Written as DNA, the CDR3 is TGTGCCAGCAGTGAATTTGGGCTGGGGTCCGAAGCTTTCTTT. Its protein is CASSEFGLGSEAFF.

The gene calls are TRBV10-3 and TRBJ2-7, with D tentatively TRBD1 (6 bases). Trimming removed 2 bases from V and 2 bases from J, with 10 bases in between. The CDR3 consists of 14 residues. Germline lookup yields CDR1 ENHRY and CDR2 SYGVKD. In DNA, the CDR3 is TGTGCCATCAGTGAGAGTGGACAGACCTACGAGCAGTACTTC. Translation gives CAISESGQTYEQYF.

This clonotype was detected only once. The rearrangement uses TRBV20-1 and TRBJ2-5, with TRBD2 matching 11 bases. Germline CDR1 and CDR2: DFQATT and SNEGSKA (reference sequence). The CDR3 has 16 amino acids. Trimming took 4 bases from V and 5 from J; bases not matched to a gene: 12. CDR3 bases: TGCAGTGCTAATAGCGGGAGGGCCTTAGGGTCGGAGACCCAGTACTTC. Protein product: CSANSGRALGSETQYF.

This clonotype was detected a few times. The V call is TRBV7-6, the J call TRBJ2-5; tentatively, D is TRBD2 (6 bases). Trimming took 4 bases from V and 7 from J, leaving 16 bases between them. Germline V gene lookup returns CDR1 SGHVS and CDR2 FNYEAQ. This CDR3 has 14 amino acids. The CDR3 loop reads CASSSGGDFGTQYF. In DNA, the CDR3 is TGTGCCAGCAGCTCTGGTGGGGACTTTGGGACCCAGTACTTC.

At least ten counts were recorded for this clonotype. The V call is TRBV2, the J call TRBJ2-3; tentatively, D is TRBD2 (5 bases). V was trimmed by 8 bases and J by 0 bases, leaving 21 bases between them. Germline CDR1 reads SNHLY; CDR2 reads FYNNEI. The CDR3 runs 17 residues. The CDR3 DNA is TGTGCCAGCTACGGACTGTTGCTCCTCAGTAGCACAGATACGCAGTATTTT. Protein product: CASYGLLLLSSTDTQYF.

This clonotype has only a few counts. The V gene is TRBV10-2, the J gene TRBJ2-1; possibly TRBD1 or TRBD2 for D (6 bases each). The CDR3 is 16 residues long. CDR1 WSHSY and CDR2 SAAADI come from the germline V gene. V was pared by 2 bases and J by 8 bases, with 19 bases between. The CDR3 region is CASSEVFSRGGDEQFF. As DNA, the CDR3 is TGCGCCAGCAGTGAGGTCTTCTCCAGGGGCGGGGATGAGCAGTTCTTC.

CDR3 nucleotides: TGTGCCAGTAGTATAGGGGCGACAGGTGGAAACACCATATATTTT. Protein product: CASSIGATGGNTIYF. The chain joins TRBV19 to TRBJ1-3, with TRBD1 as a possible D gene (6 bases). This CDR3 is built from 15 residues. Per germline, CDR1 LNHDA and CDR2 SQIVND (reference sequence). Trimming took 1 base from V and 3 from J, leaving 10 bases between them.

V is TRBV24-1 and J is TRBJ2-3; tentative D call: TRBD1 (6 bases). Germline lookup yields CDR1 KGHDR and CDR2 SFDVKD. This CDR3 comprises 16 residues. Between the trimmed V and J ends, which lost 3 bases and 6 bases, there was a span of 18 bases. DNA of the CDR3: TGTGCCACCAGTGATCCACGGGACATGGTCTACGATACGCAGTATTTT. Encoded protein: CATSDPRDMVYDTQYF.

V usage is TRBV5-1 and J usage is TRBJ1-2, with 11 nucleotides matching TRBD1. After removal of 4 bases from V and 8 bases from J, the junction contained 13 bases not matched to a gene. CDR1 and CDR2 (germline): SGHRS, YFSETQ. The CDR3 covers 16 residues. The CDR3: CASSPGQGATIYGYTF. CDR3 DNA sequence: TGCGCCAGCAGCCCCGGACAGGGGGCGACAATTTACGGCTACACCTTC. Full variable domain (outside the CDR3, taken from reference TRBV5-1 and TRBJ1-2): KAGVTQTPRYLIKTRGQQVTLSCSPISGHRSVSWYQQTPGQGLQFLFEYFSETQRNKGNFPGRFSGRQFSNSRSEMNVSTLELGDSALYLCASSPGQGATIYGYTFGSGTRLTVV.

This clonotype has only a few counts. This sequence joins TRBV5-1 and TRBJ1-6; tentatively, D is TRBD1 (6 bases). This CDR3 contains 17 residues. Germline assignment: CDR1 SGHRS and CDR2 YFSETQ. Between the trimmed V and J ends, which lost 0 bases and 0 bases, there was a span of 10 bases. CDR3 sequence reads: CASSLAGVNSYNSPLHF. The CDR3 region has the DNA TGCGCCAGCAGCTTGGCAGGGGTGAACTCCTATAATTCACCCCTCCACTTT.

This clonotype was counted only a few times. The chain is built from TRBV28 and TRBJ1-6, with a possible D match to TRBD1 (6 bases). V was clipped by 4 bases and J by 5 bases, with 18 bases between them. CDR1 and CDR2 (germline): MDHEN, SYDVKM. This CDR3 has 17 amino acids. CDR3 sequence (DNA): TGTGCCAGCAGTTCGGCTGGGGGCGTCCGAAATAATTCACCCCTCCACTTT. Protein: CASSSAGGVRNNSPLHF.

The chain carries TRBV3-1 and TRBJ1-4; D is uncertain. There are 16 residues in the CDR3. Germline V gives CDR1 LGHDT, CDR2 YNNKEL (reference sequence). Trimming took off 1 base at V and 0 bases at J, with 9 bases between the two ends. CDR3 residues: CASSQGLIATNEKLFF. The CDR3 DNA reads TGTGCCAGCAGCCAAGGTCTTATTGCAACTAATGAAAAACTGTTTTTT.

This clonotype was seen just once. This chain connects TRBV20-1 to TRBJ2-4; tentatively, D is TRBD1 (6 bases). Germline-derived CDR1 and CDR2 are DFQATT and SNEGSKA (reference sequence). The CDR3 runs 14 residues. Trimming stripped 3 bases from V and 6 bases from J, with 15 bases between. DNA for the CDR3: TGCAGTGCTAGTCCCCAGTCACAGGGAAACATTCAGTACTTC. It is translated as CSASPQSQGNIQYF.